Included here is one TCR beta chain sequence, with context. This specimen comes from a study of blood T cell repertoires in COVID-19. Study overall: Italy, Spain and the United States were the sources of the convalescent and acute COVID-19 samples. T cells, B-cell-depleted T cells, or PBMCs supplied cDNA or gDNA.

Profiled with immunoSEQ multiplex PCR; TCRdb holds only in-frame clones, not every one. Of under 400,000 clones in the sample, 80% to 90% were seen once. The sequenced sample consisted of PBMCs or T cells enriched from blood (not recorded which). The sequence was collected from a woman between 40 and 55 years old with acute COVID-19.

CDR3 bases: TGCGCCAGCAGCCCGTCGACAGGCCCTAACTATGGCTACACCTTC. Translated: CASSPSTGPNYGYTF. The chain combines TRBV5-1 with TRBJ1-2, with D maybe TRBD1 (6 bases). V lost 4 bases and J 0 bases, leaving 13 bases between the germline ends. The CDR3 consists of 15 residues. The germline V gene encodes CDR1 SGHRS and CDR2 YFSETQ.